The present T cell receptor (beta chain) was sequenced within a study of beta chain features in type 1 diabetes. This clone was picked up a small number of times. Its antigen is unidentified. V was pared by 1 base and J by 6 bases, with 10 bases between. CDR3 length: 13 amino acids. CDR1 SEHNR and CDR2 FQNEAQ come from the germline V gene (reference sequence). Expressed TCRB transcripts were sequenced because the isolated RNA had all been reverse transcribed beforehand. The repertoire was sequenced with immunoSEQ multiplex PCR; TCRdb's copy has only in-frame clones and lacks some. The sample holds hundreds of thousands of clones, about an eighth seen once. Study conclusions and caveats: TCRB CDR3 length was moderately but significantly reduced in all four CD4+ subsets of Type 1 diabetes patients. Possible PCR preference for shorter templates applied equally to patients and controls.

The receptor's source is a man younger than 35 with type 1 diabetes. The chain is built from TRBV7-9 and TRBJ2-7; perhaps TRBD1 as D (5 bases). Specimen: naive CD4+ T cells from blood. The CDR3 spells CASSLDQGGEQYF. In nucleotides, the CDR3 is TGTGCCAGCAGCTTAGATCAGGGCGGCGAGCAGTACTTC.